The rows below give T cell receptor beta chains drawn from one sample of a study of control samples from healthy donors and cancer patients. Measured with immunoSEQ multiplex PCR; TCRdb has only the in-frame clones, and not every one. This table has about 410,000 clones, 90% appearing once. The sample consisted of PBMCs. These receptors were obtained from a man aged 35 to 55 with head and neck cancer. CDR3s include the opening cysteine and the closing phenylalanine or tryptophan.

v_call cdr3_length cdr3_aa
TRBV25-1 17 CASSESKRVGGVDTQYF
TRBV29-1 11 CSVGGTYGYTF
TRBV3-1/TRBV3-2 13 CASSQDSNEKLFF
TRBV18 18 CASSPFPPSGEYNSPLHF
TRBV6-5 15 CASRVDGLPTTEAFF
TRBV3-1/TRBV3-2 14 CASSSRTGLNEQFF
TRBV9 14 CASSVEDRGLEQFF
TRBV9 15 CASSTIAGLNNEQFF
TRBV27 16 CASSLSSWGALPEAFF
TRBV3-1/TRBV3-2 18 CASSQISWGATSTDTQYF
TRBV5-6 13 CASSLVQGDTIYF
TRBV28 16 CASSYTRPTDTDTQYF
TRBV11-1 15 CASSLLAGAGNEQFF
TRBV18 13 CASSPAILGELFF
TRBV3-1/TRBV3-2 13 CASSQGGGQGYTF
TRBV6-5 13 CASSYSIVREQYF
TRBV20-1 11 CSARGQETQYF
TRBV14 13 CASSRGWLDIQYF
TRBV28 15 CASSPPGESNQPQHF
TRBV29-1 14 CSVERGGNTDTQYF
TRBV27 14 CASNNRGFNSPLHF
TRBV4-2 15 CASSQDLSSGNTIYF
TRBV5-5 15 CASNAFQGSYNEQFF
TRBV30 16 CAWSVGGSSYNSPLHF
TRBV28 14 CASTAPGGNYEQYF
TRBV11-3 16 CASSLGGRGGTDTQYF
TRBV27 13 CASSVTPNHEQYF
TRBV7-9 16 CASSLLRGLDTDTQYF
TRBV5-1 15 CASSLTQGASYEQYF
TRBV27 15 CASRLSYTQSYEQYF
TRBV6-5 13 CASSENSNYGYTF
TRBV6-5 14 CASEGSRSYNEQFF
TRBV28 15 CASSSTGRPTYEQYF
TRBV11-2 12 CASSVSNEKLFF
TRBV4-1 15 CASSQAGTGTSPLHF
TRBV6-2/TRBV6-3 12 CASSYAERGYTF
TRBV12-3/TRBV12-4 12 CASSLGAGELFF
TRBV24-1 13 CATSDIWDSTQYF
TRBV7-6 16 CASSPQGVGTPYEQYF
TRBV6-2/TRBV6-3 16 CASSYPAHTPTDTQYF
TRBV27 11 CASRGVLGYTF
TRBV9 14 CASSVGGLADTQYF
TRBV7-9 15 CASSLRTGDNYGYTF
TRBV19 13 CASSMGRLNEQFF